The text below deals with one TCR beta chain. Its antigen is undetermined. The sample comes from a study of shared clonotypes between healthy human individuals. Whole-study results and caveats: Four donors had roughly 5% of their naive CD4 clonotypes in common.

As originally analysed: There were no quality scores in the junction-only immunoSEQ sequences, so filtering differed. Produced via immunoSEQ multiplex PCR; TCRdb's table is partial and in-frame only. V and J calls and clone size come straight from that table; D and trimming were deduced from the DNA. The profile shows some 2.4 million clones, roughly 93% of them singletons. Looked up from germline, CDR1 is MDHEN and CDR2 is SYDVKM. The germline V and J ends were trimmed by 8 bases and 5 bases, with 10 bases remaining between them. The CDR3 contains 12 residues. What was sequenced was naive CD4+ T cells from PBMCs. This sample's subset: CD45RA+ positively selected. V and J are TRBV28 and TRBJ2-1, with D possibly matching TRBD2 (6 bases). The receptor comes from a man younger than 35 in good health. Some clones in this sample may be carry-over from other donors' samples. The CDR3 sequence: CASFERDNEQFF. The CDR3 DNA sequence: TGTGCCAGCTTCGAGCGGGACAATGAGCAGTTCTTC.